Presented here are 28 T cell receptor beta chains from one specimen sequenced in a study of T-cell reconstitution after alpha-beta-depleted transplantation in children. Construction of the TCRbeta library involved unique molecular identifiers. TCRdb re-derived calls from the PCR reads in MiXCR, one entry per CDR3 protein. The top ten clones hold 4% of a sample with about 610,000 distinct CDR3 sequences, about 10% of them seen once. The sample was PBMCs from the stem cell graft donor, taken from the stem cell graft. The receptors come from a human donor who donated a stem cell graft to a child with acute myeloid leukemia.

CDR3 residues: CASSQLPGTVNEQFF. The CDR3 DNA is TGTGCCAGCAGCCAACTGCCCGGGACGGTCAATGAGCAGTTCTTC. This chain uses TRBV14 with TRBJ2-1; D possibly uses TRBD1 or TRBD2 (5 bases each). Germline loops: CDR1 SGHDN, CDR2 FVKESK. The CDR3 length is 15 residues. Trimming cost V 2 bases and J 6 bases, with 14 bases left between them.

The chain has TRBV7-2 and TRBJ1-5; D might be TRBD1 (5 bases). The CDR3 covers 14 residues. In germline, CDR1 is SGHTA, CDR2 FQGNSA. The V and J ends lost 2 bases and 5 bases respectively, with 10 bases between them. The CDR3 bases are TGTGCCAGCAGCTTAATGAAGGGGTATCAGCCCCAGCATTTT. Its translation is CASSLMKGYQPQHF.

This clonotype was observed a handful of times. V is TRBV7-2 and J is TRBJ2-7; D ambiguous. Germline CDR1 is SGHTA and CDR2 is FQGNSA. Trimming removed 2 bases at V and 3 bases at J, with 8 bases between. This CDR3 region has 13 residues. CDR3 sequence: CASSLLPVYEQYF. The CDR3, as DNA: TGTGCCAGCAGCTTACTGCCCGTCTACGAGCAGTACTTC.

The chain recombines TRBV20-1 with TRBJ2-2, with a tentative D call TRBD1 (6 bases). From germline, CDR1 is DFQATT and CDR2 SNEGSKA (reference sequence). This CDR3 has 16 residues. Trimming cost V 5 bases and J 4 bases, with 20 bases left between them. CDR3 DNA sequence: TGCAGTGCTCCCAGCGTAGGGACAAAATTCACCGGGGAGCTGTTTTTT. This gives the protein CSAPSVGTKFTGELFF.

This clonotype showed up many times. The rearrangement uses TRBV15 and TRBJ2-3, with 12 bases lining up with TRBD2. The J segment lost 3 bases and the V segment lost 8 bases, leaving 6 bases of the junction unmatched. Germline V gives CDR1 LNHNV, CDR2 YYDKDF (reference sequence). The CDR3 loop spans 15 amino acids. Here the CDR3 reads CATRLGTSGTDTQYF. In DNA, the CDR3 is TGTGCCACCCGGCTCGGGACTAGCGGGACAGATACGCAGTATTTT.

This clonotype appeared many times. The rearrangement uses TRBV11-2 and TRBJ2-2; 11 nucleotides line up with TRBD2. This CDR3 spans 14 amino acids. V trimming: 7 bases; J trimming: 6 bases; junction bases outside the gene matches: 4. The germline gives CDR1 SGHAT, CDR2 FQNNGV. This CDR3 is CASNQLAGAGELFF. CDR3 bases: TGTGCCAGCAACCAACTAGCGGGAGCCGGGGAGCTGTTTTTT.

This clonotype turned up a few times. The chain has TRBV11-2 and TRBJ2-7; 12 bases map to TRBD2. This CDR3 is built from 18 residues. J gave up 0 bases and V 4 bases, and 10 bases lay outside the gene matches. Germline-derived CDR1 and CDR2 are SGHAT and FQNNGV. CDR3 in amino acids: CASSSTRGLAGSSYEQYF. CDR3 sequence (DNA): TGTGCCAGCAGCTCGACCCGAGGACTAGCGGGAAGCTCCTACGAGCAGTACTTC.

This clonotype was observed at least ten times. This rearrangement joins TRBV7-9 to TRBJ2-5; 8 bases line up with TRBD1. After removal of 7 bases from V and 7 bases from J, the junction contained 14 bases not matched to a gene. The germline V gene encodes CDR1 SEHNR and CDR2 FQNEAQ (reference sequence). This CDR3 has 15 amino acids. CDR3 in amino acids: CASTQIQTGGWTQYF. The DNA for the CDR3 is TGTGCCAGCACCCAGATTCAAACAGGGGGTTGGACCCAGTACTTC. The complete variable domain, with remaining parts taken from reference TRBV7-9 and TRBJ2-5, reads DTGVSQNPRHKITKRGQNVTFRCDPISEHNRLYWYRQTLGQGPEFLTYFQNEAQLEKSRLLSDRFSAERPKGSFSTLEIQRTEQGDSAMYLCASTQIQTGGWTQYFGPGTRLLVL.

This clonotype showed up just a few times. The chain is built from TRBV27 and TRBJ2-3; no firm D call. Germline V gene data show CDR1 as MNHEY and CDR2 as SMNVEV (reference sequence). The CDR3 contains 11 residues. Trimming took off 6 bases at V and 6 bases at J, with 7 bases between the two ends. CDR3 sequence (DNA): TGTGCCAGCAGGGCAGCGGATACGCAGTATTTT. It specifies CASRAADTQYF.

V is TRBV30 and J is TRBJ1-5, with D possibly being TRBD1 (5 bases). V lost 1 base and J 6 bases, leaving 10 bases between the germline ends. The CDR3 is 13 residues long. Per the germline V gene, CDR1 is GTSNPN and CDR2 is SVGIG (reference sequence). CDR3 sequence: CAWSGRGGQPQHF. The CDR3 bases are TGTGCCTGGAGTGGGAGGGGCGGTCAGCCCCAGCATTTT.

The rearrangement links TRBV15 to TRBJ1-3, with D maybe TRBD1 (6 bases). CDR1 LNHNV and CDR2 YYDKDF come from the germline V gene (reference sequence). The germline V and J ends were trimmed by 4 bases and 3 bases, with 13 bases remaining between them. This CDR3 has 15 residues. CDR3 sequence: CATSTGGASGNTIYF. CDR3 nucleotide sequence: TGTGCCACCAGCACGGGGGGGGCGAGTGGAAACACCATATATTTT.

The rearrangement joins TRBV28 to TRBJ1-5, with no clear D. The V gene's germline CDR1 is MDHEN and CDR2 SYDVKM. This CDR3 region has 13 residues. V shed 5 bases and J shed 7 bases, with 12 bases lying between them. CDR3 in amino acids: CASSLSRWQPQHF. CDR3 nucleotide sequence: TGTGCCAGCAGTCTTTCCCGATGGCAGCCCCAGCATTTT.

The rearrangement joins TRBV5-1 to TRBJ2-5, with no clear D. Trimming stripped 7 bases from V and 2 bases from J, with 15 bases between. CDR1 and CDR2 from the germline V gene are SGHRS and YFSETQ. This CDR3 comprises 14 residues. CDR3 protein: CASAGPRVQETQYF. The CDR3 nucleotides read TGCGCCAGCGCCGGGCCCCGGGTGCAAGAGACCCAGTACTTC.

This clonotype showed up just a few times. CDR3 residues: CASSSRRGGMNTEAFF. For the CDR3, the DNA is TGCGCCAGCAGCTCGAGGCGGGGGGGGATGAACACTGAAGCTTTCTTT. The rearrangement uses TRBV5-1 and TRBJ1-1, with D possibly TRBD1 on 5 matching bases. V lost 3 bases and J 0 bases, leaving 15 bases between the germline ends. CDR3 length equals 16 residues. Germline assignment: CDR1 SGHRS and CDR2 YFSETQ.

This clonotype was counted only a few times. CDR3 region: CASSFTGDYNEQFF. CDR3 nucleotides: TGCGCCAGCAGCTTCACAGGGGACTACAATGAGCAGTTCTTC. The genes are TRBV5-1 and TRBJ2-1; 7 bases agree with TRBD1. V gave up 2 bases and J gave up 3 bases; unmatched junction bases: 2. Germline V gene sequence: CDR1 SGHRS, CDR2 YFSETQ. The CDR3 totals 14 residues.

In this sample, this clonotype turned up many times. The chain links TRBV20-1 to TRBJ2-7, with 13 bases identical to TRBD2. Germline V CDR1 and CDR2: DFQATT, SNEGSKA (reference sequence). V was pared by 3 bases and J by 6 bases, with 5 bases of the junction left unmatched. CDR3 length: 14 residues. This chain's CDR3 is CSARGTSGTPEQYF. CDR3 coding DNA: TGCAGTGCTAGGGGGACTAGCGGGACCCCCGAGCAGTACTTC.

This clonotype was seen more than once but under ten times. The J gene is TRBJ2-3, the V gene TRBV18; D unclear. CDR3 length: 14 residues. V lost 3 bases and J 6 bases, leaving 13 bases between the germline ends. CDR1 is KGHSH and CDR2 is LQKENI in the germline V gene. CDR3 DNA sequence: TGTGCCAGCTCACCGTCCCAGTTACAGGATACGCAGTATTTT. It translates to CASSPSQLQDTQYF.

Many counts were recorded for this clonotype. The gene calls are TRBV12-3 or TRBV12-4 and TRBJ2-1, with 9 bases that match TRBD2. The ends lost 5 bases at V and 2 bases at J; junction bases unmatched: 10. The length of the CDR3 is 17 residues. The CDR3 spells CASSPNSGSEAYNEQFF. In DNA, the CDR3 is TGTGCCAGCAGTCCCAATAGCGGGAGTGAGGCCTACAATGAGCAGTTCTTC.

This clonotype has just a few counts. The J gene is TRBJ2-2, the V gene TRBV12-3 or TRBV12-4; D call uncertain. The CDR3 extends over 14 amino acids. V lost 2 bases and J 0 bases, leaving 4 bases between the germline ends. The CDR3 nucleotides are TGTGCCAGCAGTTTACTGACGAACACCGGGGAGCTGTTTTTT. This translates into CASSLLTNTGELFF.

This chain links TRBV5-1 with TRBJ2-6, with 7 bases that match TRBD1. Germline V CDR1 and CDR2: SGHRS, YFSETQ. The CDR3 spans 16 residues. J was trimmed by 0 bases and V by 4 bases; bases with no gene match: 4. The CDR3 protein is CASSRDSNSGANVLTF. In DNA, the CDR3 is TGCGCCAGCAGCAGGGACAGCAACTCTGGGGCCAACGTCCTGACTTTC.

V usage is TRBV18 and J usage is TRBJ2-3; 8 nucleotides line up with TRBD1. V shed 5 bases, J shed 0 bases, and the junction held 10 bases outside the gene matches. The CDR3 covers 17 residues. Germline V gene data show CDR1 as KGHSH and CDR2 as LQKENI. CDR3 region: CASSTTQGASSTDTQYF. In nucleotides, the CDR3 is TGTGCCAGCTCAACCACTCAGGGGGCCTCCAGCACAGATACGCAGTATTTT.

Only a few counts were recorded for this clonotype. The chain links TRBV28 to TRBJ1-5; 8 positions match TRBD1. After removal of 3 bases from V and 7 bases from J, the junction contained 5 bases not matched to a gene. Germline V gives CDR1 MDHEN, CDR2 SYDVKM. This CDR3 has 14 residues. The CDR3 DNA follows: TGTGCCAGCAGTTTGGTGCCAGGGGGCCAGCCCCAGCATTTT. It specifies CASSLVPGGQPQHF. Looking up the rest from reference TRBV28 and TRBJ1-5 gives the full variable domain: DVKVTQSSRYLVKRTGEKVFLECVQDMDHENMFWYRQDPGLGLRLIYFSYDVKMKEKGDIPEGYSVSREKKERFSLILESASTNQTSMYLCASSLVPGGQPQHFGDGTRLSIL.

As concerns this clonotype: Mismatch with germline at one junction end may stem from a read error. The CDR3 nucleotides are TGTGCCAGCGGCCAAGATCAGGGGGACTCGGAAGTGGGTTTC. Encoded protein: CASGQDQGDSEVGF. This rearrangement joins TRBV4-2 to TRBJ2-4; a weak D match, TRBD1 (7 bases). Germline V gives CDR1 LGHNA, CDR2 YNFKEQ. The CDR3 extends over 14 amino acids.

This clonotype has a handful of counts. The rearrangement links TRBV27 to TRBJ2-3, with D perhaps TRBD2 (6 bases). The germline V gene encodes CDR1 MNHEY and CDR2 SMNVEV (reference sequence). The CDR3 is made up of 13 amino acids. Between the trimmed V and J ends, which lost 9 bases and 4 bases, there was a span of 14 bases. CDR3 region: CASQRAGPDTQYF. As DNA, the CDR3 is TGTGCCAGTCAGCGGGCCGGCCCAGATACGCAGTATTTT.

The chain links TRBV5-1 to TRBJ1-3; 7 bases map to TRBD1. Germline V lookup: CDR1 SGHRS, CDR2 YFSETQ. The length of the CDR3 is 16 residues. V shed 2 bases and J 0 bases; nucleotides not matched to a gene: 5. CDR3 protein: CASSFNRGYSGNTIYF. As DNA, the CDR3 is TGCGCCAGCAGCTTTAACAGGGGTTACTCTGGAAACACCATATATTTT. Supplemented by reference TRBV5-1 and TRBJ1-3, the full variable domain reads KAGVTQTPRYLIKTRGQQVTLSCSPISGHRSVSWYQQTPGQGLQFLFEYFSETQRNKGNFPGRFSGRQFSNSRSEMNVSTLELGDSALYLCASSFNRGYSGNTIYFGEGSWLTVV.

This clonotype occurred a few times. The J gene is TRBJ2-7, the V gene TRBV7-8; D uncertain. The CDR3 runs 12 residues. V shed 5 bases and J shed 4 bases, with 9 bases lying between them. Germline CDR1 and CDR2: SGHVS and FQNEAQ. CDR3 residues: CASSDYVYEQYF. Written as DNA, the CDR3 is TGTGCCAGCAGCGATTATGTGTACGAGCAGTACTTC.

This clonotype turned up a few times. The V and J genes are TRBV6-5 and TRBJ2-7; D not resolved. The CDR3 length is 13 residues. V lost 3 bases to trimming and J lost 6 bases, with 12 bases between them. Germline values: CDR1 MNHEY, CDR2 SVGAGI. CDR3 residues: CASSYSDPAEQYF. The CDR3 coding sequence is TGTGCCAGCAGTTATTCGGATCCTGCCGAGCAGTACTTC.

This clonotype was recorded many times. The V call is TRBV5-1, the J call TRBJ1-1; no reliable D call. Trimming took 0 bases from V and 2 from J, leaving 8 bases between them. This CDR3 comprises 14 residues. In germline, CDR1 is SGHRS, CDR2 YFSETQ. CDR3 protein: CASSLAADNTEAFF. Here the CDR3 DNA reads TGCGCCAGCAGCTTGGCCGCAGATAACACTGAAGCTTTCTTT.